A selection of T cell receptor beta chains follows, all from one sample in a study of blood T cell repertoires in COVID-19. Measured with immunoSEQ multiplex PCR; TCRdb has only the in-frame clones, and not every one. The profile shows about 73,000 clones, 89% of them singletons. Material for sequencing was peripheral blood. The receptors were gathered from a man older than 75 with acute or convalescent COVID-19. The CDR3 runs from the conserved cysteine through the conserved F or W. The D gene is left open where the match is weak. Some rows have no size entry. The others give once, few or many, or a class for an expanded clone.

>TRBD1|TRBV18|once|TRBJ2-2
CASSPTGKAGELFF
TGTGCCAGCTCACCGACAGGGAAGGCCGGGGAGCTGTTTTTT
>TRBD1|TRBV27|-|TRBJ2-7
CASSVGQVGPYEQYF
TGTGCCAGCAGTGTGGGACAGGTGGGCCCCTACGAGCAGTACTTC
>TRBD2|TRBV19|-|TRBJ2-5
CASSIAASGPQETQYF
TGTGCCAGTAGTATAGCCGCTAGCGGGCCCCAAGAGACCCAGTACTTC
>-|TRBV7-9|-|TRBJ1-2
CASSSNREGRGYTF
TGTGCCAGCAGCTCTAACAGGGAGGGAAGAGGCTACACCTTC
>TRBD1|TRBV24-1|-|TRBJ1-1
CATSGQGRGGTEAFF
TGTGCCACCAGTGGACAGGGGCGAGGGGGTACTGAAGCTTTCTTT
>TRBD1|TRBV19|-|TRBJ1-1
CATRQGATNTEAFF
TGTGCCACCAGACAGGGGGCGACTAACACTGAAGCTTTCTTT
>TRBD2|TRBV5-1|-|TRBJ2-5
CASTRDEAGAETQYF
TGCGCCAGCACGAGGGATGAAGCGGGAGCTGAGACCCAGTACTTC
>-|TRBV10-2|-|TRBJ1-5
CASSESRGFQPQHF
TGCGCCAGCAGTGAGTCCAGGGGCTTTCAGCCCCAGCATTTT
>-|TRBV2|once|TRBJ1-5
CASRRGEGSNQPQHF
TGTGCCAGCCGCAGGGGCGAAGGTAGCAATCAGCCCCAGCATTTT
>TRBD1|TRBV2|-|TRBJ1-2
CASRVSPGQGTYGYTF
TGTGCCAGCAGGGTATCCCCGGGACAGGGGACCTATGGCTACACCTTC